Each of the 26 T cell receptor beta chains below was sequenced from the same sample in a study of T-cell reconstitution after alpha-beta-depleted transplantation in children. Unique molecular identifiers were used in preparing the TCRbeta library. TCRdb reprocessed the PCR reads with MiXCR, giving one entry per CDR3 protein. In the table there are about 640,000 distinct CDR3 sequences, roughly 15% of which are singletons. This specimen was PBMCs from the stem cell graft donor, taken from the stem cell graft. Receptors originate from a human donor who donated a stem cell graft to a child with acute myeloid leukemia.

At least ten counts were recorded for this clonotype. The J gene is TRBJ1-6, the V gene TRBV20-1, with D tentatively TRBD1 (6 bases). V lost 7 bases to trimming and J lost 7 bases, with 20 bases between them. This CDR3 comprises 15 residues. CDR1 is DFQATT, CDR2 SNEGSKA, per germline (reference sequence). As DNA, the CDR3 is TGCAGTGTTGCCGACCGGGAAAGGGGGAATTCACCCCTCCACTTT. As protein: CSVADRERGNSPLHF.

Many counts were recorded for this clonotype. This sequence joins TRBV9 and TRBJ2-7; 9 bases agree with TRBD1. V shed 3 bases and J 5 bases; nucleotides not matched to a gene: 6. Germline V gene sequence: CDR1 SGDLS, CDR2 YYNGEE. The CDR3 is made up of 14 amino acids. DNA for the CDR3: TGTGCCAGCAGCGGGACAGGGGCTATGAACGAGCAGTACTTC. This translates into CASSGTGAMNEQYF.

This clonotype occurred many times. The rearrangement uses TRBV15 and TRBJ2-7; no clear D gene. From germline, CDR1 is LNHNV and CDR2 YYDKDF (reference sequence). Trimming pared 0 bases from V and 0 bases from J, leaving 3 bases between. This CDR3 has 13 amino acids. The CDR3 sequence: CATSRDISYEQYF. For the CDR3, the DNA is TGTGCCACCAGCAGAGACATCTCCTACGAGCAGTACTTC. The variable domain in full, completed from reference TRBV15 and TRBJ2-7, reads DAMVIQNPRYQVTQFGKPVTLSCSQTLNHNVMYWYQQKSSQAPKLLFHYYDKDFNNEADTPDNFQSRRPNTSFCFLDIRSPGLGDTAMYLCATSRDISYEQYFGPGTRLTVT.

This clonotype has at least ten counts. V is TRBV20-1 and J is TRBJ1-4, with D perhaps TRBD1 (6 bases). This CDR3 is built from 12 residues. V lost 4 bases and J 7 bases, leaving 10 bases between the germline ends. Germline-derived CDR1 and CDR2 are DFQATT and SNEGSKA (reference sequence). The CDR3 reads CSAIGGGEKLFF. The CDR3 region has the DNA TGCAGTGCTATTGGGGGCGGTGAAAAACTGTTTTTT.

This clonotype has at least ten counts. CDR3 bases: TGTGCCACCAGCAGTTCCCCGACAGGCAATTCACCCCTCCACTTT. Residues: CATSSSPTGNSPLHF. The J gene is TRBJ1-6, the V gene TRBV15; TRBD1 might be the D (6 bases). The CDR3 is 15 residues long. The V gene lost 3 bases and the J gene lost 7 bases, with 13 bases spanning the gap. Germline loops: CDR1 LNHNV, CDR2 YYDKDF (reference sequence).

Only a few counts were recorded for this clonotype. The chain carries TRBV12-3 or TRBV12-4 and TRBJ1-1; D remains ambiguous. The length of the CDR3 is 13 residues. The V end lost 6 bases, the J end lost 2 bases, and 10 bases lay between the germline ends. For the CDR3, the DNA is TGTGCCAGCAGCAGAATAGGAAACACTGAAGCTTTCTTT. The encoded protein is CASSRIGNTEAFF.

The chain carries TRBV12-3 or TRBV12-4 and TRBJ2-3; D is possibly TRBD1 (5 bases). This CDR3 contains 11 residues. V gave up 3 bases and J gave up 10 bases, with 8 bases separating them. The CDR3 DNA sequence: TGTGCCAGCAGTTTGGACATAGCGCAGTATTTT. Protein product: CASSLDIAQYF.

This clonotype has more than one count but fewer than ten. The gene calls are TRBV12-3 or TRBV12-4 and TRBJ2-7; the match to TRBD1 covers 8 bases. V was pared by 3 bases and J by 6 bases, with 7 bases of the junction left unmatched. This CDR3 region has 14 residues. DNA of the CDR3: TGTGCCAGCAGTTTCGCCAGGGGGCTTTTCGAGCAGTACTTC. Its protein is CASSFARGLFEQYF.

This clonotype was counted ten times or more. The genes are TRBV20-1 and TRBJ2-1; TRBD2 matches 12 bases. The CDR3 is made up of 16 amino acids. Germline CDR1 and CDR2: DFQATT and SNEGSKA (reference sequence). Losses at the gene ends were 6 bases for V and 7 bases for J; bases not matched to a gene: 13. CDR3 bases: TGCAGTGCCCTGCTAGCGGGGGGGCCGTCGGTTAATGAGCAGTTCTTC. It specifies CSALLAGGPSVNEQFF.

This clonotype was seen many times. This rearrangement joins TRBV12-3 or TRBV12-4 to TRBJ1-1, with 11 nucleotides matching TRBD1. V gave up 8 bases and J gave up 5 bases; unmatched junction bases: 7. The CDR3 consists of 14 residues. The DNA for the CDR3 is TGTGCCAGCGGACCTGGACAGGGGGCGACTGAAGCTTTCTTT. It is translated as CASGPGQGATEAFF.

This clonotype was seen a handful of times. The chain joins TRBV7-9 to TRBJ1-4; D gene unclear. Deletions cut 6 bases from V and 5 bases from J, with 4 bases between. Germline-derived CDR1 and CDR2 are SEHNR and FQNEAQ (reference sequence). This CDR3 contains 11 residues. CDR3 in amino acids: CASRNNEKLFF. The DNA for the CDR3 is TGTGCCAGCAGGAACAATGAAAAACTGTTTTTT.

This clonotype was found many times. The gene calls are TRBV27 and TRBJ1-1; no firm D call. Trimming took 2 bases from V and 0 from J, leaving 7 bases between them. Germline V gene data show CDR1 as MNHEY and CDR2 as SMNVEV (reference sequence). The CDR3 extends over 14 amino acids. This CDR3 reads CASSLRVVNTEAFF. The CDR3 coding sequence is TGTGCCAGCAGTTTACGGGTCGTGAACACTGAAGCTTTCTTT.

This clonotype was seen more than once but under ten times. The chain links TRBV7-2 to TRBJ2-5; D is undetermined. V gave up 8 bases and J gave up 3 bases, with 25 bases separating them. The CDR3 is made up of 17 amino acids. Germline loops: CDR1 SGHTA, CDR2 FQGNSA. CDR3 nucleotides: TGTGCCAGCGGCTCCGGCAGATTAGGAGCTTACGAAGAGACCCAGTACTTC. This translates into CASGSGRLGAYEETQYF.

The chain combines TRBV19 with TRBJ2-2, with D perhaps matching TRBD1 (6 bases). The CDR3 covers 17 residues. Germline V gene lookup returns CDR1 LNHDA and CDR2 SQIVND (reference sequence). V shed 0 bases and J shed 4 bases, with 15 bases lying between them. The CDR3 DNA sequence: TGTGCCAGTAGTATAGAATCAGGGGCGTGGGGCACCGGGGAGCTGTTTTTT. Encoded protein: CASSIESGAWGTGELFF.

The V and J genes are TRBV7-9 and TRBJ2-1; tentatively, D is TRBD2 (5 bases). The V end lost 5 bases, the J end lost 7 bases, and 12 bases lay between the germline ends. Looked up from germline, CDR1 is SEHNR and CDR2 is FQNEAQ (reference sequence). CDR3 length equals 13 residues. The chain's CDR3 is CASSPRGQNEQFF. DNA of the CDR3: TGTGCCAGCAGCCCCCGCGGGCAAAATGAGCAGTTCTTC.

CDR3 in DNA: TGTGCCAGCAGCAAAGCGGGAACCGGGGAGCTGTTTTTT. Its protein product is CASSKAGTGELFF. The rearrangement links TRBV21-1 to TRBJ2-2. TRBV21-1 is shown as a pseudogene. The CDR3 runs 13 residues.

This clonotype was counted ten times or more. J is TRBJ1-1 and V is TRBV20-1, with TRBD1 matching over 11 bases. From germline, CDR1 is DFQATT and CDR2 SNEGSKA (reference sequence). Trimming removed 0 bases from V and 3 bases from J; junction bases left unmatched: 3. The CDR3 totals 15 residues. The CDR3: CSARDPGQGDTEAFF. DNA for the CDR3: TGCAGTGCTAGAGATCCGGGACAGGGGGACACTGAAGCTTTCTTT.

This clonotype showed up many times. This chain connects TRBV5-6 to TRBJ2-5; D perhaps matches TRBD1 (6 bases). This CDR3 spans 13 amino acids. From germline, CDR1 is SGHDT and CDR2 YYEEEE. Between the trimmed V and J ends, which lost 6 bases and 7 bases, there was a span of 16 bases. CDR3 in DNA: TGTGCCAGCACCACAGGGCGCGCGGGGACCCAGTACTTC. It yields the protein CASTTGRAGTQYF.

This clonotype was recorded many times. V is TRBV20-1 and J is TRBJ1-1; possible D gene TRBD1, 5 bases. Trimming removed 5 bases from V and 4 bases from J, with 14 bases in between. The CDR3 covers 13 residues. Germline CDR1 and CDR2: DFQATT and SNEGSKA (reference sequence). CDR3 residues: CSAPFGARTEAFF. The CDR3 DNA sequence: TGCAGTGCTCCATTCGGGGCCCGCACTGAAGCTTTCTTT.

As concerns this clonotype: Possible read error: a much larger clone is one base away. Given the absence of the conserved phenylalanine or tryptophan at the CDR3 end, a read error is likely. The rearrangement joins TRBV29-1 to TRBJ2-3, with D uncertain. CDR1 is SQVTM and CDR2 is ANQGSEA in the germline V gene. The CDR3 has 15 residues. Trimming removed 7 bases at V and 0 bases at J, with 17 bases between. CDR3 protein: CSGTDGETSTDTQYY. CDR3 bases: TGCAGCGGCACGGACGGAGAGACTAGCACAGATACGCAGTATTAT.

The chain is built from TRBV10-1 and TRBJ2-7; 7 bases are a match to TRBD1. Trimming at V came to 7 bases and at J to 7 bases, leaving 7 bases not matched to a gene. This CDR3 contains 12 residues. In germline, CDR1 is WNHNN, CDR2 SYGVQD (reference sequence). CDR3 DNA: TGCGCCAGCATAAAGGGGGCGAGGGAGCAGTACGTC. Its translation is CASIKGAREQYV.

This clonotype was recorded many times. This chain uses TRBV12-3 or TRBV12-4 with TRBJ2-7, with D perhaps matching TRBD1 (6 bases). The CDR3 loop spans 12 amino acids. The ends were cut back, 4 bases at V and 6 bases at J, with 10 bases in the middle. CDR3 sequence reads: CASSWGPVEQYF. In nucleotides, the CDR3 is TGTGCCAGCAGTTGGGGGCCCGTCGAGCAGTACTTC.

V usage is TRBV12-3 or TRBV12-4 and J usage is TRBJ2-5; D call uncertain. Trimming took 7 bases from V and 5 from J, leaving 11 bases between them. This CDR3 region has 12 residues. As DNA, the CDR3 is TGTGCCAGCACCACTCCCGGTGAGACCCAGTACTTC. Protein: CASTTPGETQYF.

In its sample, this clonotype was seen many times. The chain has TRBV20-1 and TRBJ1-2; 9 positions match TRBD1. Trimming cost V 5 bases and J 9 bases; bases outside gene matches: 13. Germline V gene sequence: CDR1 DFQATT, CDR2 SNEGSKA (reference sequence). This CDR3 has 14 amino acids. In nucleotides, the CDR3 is TGCAGTGCTCCCGGCCGGGACAGGGTTATGAGCTACACCTTC. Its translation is CSAPGRDRVMSYTF.

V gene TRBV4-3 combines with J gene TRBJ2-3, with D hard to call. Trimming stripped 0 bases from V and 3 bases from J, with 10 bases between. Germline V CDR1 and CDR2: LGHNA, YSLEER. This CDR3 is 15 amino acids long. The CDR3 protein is CASSQENRQTDTQYF. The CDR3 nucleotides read TGCGCCAGCAGCCAAGAGAACAGACAAACAGATACGCAGTATTTT.

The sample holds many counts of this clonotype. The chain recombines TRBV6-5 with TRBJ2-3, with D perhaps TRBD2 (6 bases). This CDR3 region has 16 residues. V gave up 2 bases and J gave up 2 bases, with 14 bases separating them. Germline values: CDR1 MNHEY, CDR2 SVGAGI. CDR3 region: CASSYGRGVITDTQYF. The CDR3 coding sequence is TGTGCCAGCAGTTACGGGCGCGGGGTTATCACAGATACGCAGTATTTT.